This entry lists 10 T cell receptor beta chains sequenced from one sample in a study of CD8+ T cells in alopecia areata. Extracted from the samples, RNA was reverse transcribed into cDNA to serve as the sequencing template. TCRdb's table, derived via immunoSEQ multiplex PCR, lists solely in-frame clones and lacks some. The sample lists around 190,000 clones; more than 50% were seen once. Input material: CD8+ T cells sorted from blood. Every receptor here comes from a human donor in good health.

The V call is TRBV7-9, the J call TRBJ1-2, with TRBD1 matching 8 bases. Per the germline V gene, CDR1 is SEHNR and CDR2 is FQNEAQ (reference sequence). CDR3 length: 15 amino acids. Unmatched junction bases numbered 8, after V lost 5 bases and J lost 3 bases. CDR3 sequence: CASSPPTGAYYGYTF. The CDR3 DNA follows: TGTGCCAGCAGCCCACCGACAGGGGCCTACTATGGCTACACCTTC.

J is TRBJ2-1 and V is TRBV2; D ambiguous. This CDR3 has 12 residues. Trimming took 3 bases from V and 5 from J, leaving 5 bases between them. In germline, CDR1 is SNHLY, CDR2 FYNNEI. CDR3 in DNA: TGTGCCAGCAGTGACTCGAACAATGAGCAGTTCTTC. Residues: CASSDSNNEQFF.

This clone was recorded many times. The CDR3 DNA follows: TGCAGCGTCACAGGGGGCGATGGCTACACCTTC. It yields the protein CSVTGGDGYTF. V gene TRBV29-1 combines with J gene TRBJ1-2; 9 bases are shared with TRBD1. The CDR3 is 11 amino acids. Trimming removed 6 bases from V and 6 bases from J; junction bases left unmatched: 2. Looked up from germline, CDR1 is SQVTM and CDR2 is ANQGSEA.

The V call is TRBV27, the J call TRBJ1-1; D possibly corresponds to TRBD1 (5 bases). The CDR3 has 15 amino acids. Trimming cost V 0 bases and J 0 bases, with 8 bases left between them. Germline V gene lookup returns CDR1 MNHEY and CDR2 SMNVEV (reference sequence). CDR3 region: CASSLSPGMNTEAFF. As DNA, the CDR3 is TGTGCCAGCAGTTTATCGCCAGGGATGAACACTGAAGCTTTCTTT.

In this sample, this clone turned up once. The rearrangement uses TRBV30 and TRBJ1-1, with D possibly being TRBD1 (6 bases). The length of the CDR3 is 12 residues. The V gene's germline CDR1 is GTSNPN and CDR2 SVGIG (reference sequence). V gave up 6 bases and J gave up 5 bases, with 13 bases separating them. The CDR3 loop reads CACLGAGTEAFF. CDR3 coding DNA: TGTGCCTGTTTGGGGGCAGGGACTGAAGCTTTCTTT.

V and J are TRBV4-2 and TRBJ2-7, with unresolved D. Germline-derived CDR1 and CDR2 are LGHNA and YNFKEQ. Trimming removed 1 base from V and 7 bases from J, with 8 bases in between. The CDR3 runs 12 residues. The CDR3 protein is CASSQGTREQYF. CDR3 sequence (DNA): TGTGCCAGCAGCCAAGGGACCCGGGAGCAGTACTTC.

This clone was detected a few times. The CDR3 nucleotides read TGCGCCAGCAGCCAGGACTCTGGCGAAAACTATGGCTACACCTTC. Its protein product is CASSQDSGENYGYTF. This chain links TRBV4-1 with TRBJ1-2; D remains ambiguous. Trimming removed 3 bases at V and 2 bases at J, with 13 bases between. Germline CDR1 and CDR2: MGHRA and YSYEKL. The CDR3 contains 15 residues.

The chain employs TRBV5-6 and TRBJ2-7; unclear D gene. The CDR3 is 14 amino acids. CDR1 and CDR2 (germline): SGHDT, YYEEEE. The V end was cut by 1 base, the J end by 5 bases, with 13 bases between. The CDR3 is CASSLMSASNEQYF. CDR3 sequence (DNA): TGTGCCAGCAGCTTGATGTCCGCCTCGAACGAGCAGTACTTC.

With respect to this clone: Mismatch with germline at one junction end may stem from a read error. The chain links TRBV13 to TRBJ2-7, with TRBD2 matching over 9 bases. This CDR3 has 15 residues. Germline lookup yields CDR1 PRHDT and CDR2 FYEKMQ (reference sequence). The CDR3 loop reads CAGSCASGADWEQYF. CDR3 sequence (DNA): TGTGCCGGCAGCTGTGCTAGCGGGGCTGATTGGGAGCAGTACTTC. Based on the CDR3 plus reference TRBV13 and TRBJ2-7, the full variable domain is AAGVIQSPRHLIKEKRETATLKCYPIPRHDTVYWYQQGPGQDPQFLISFYEKMQSDKGSIPDRFSAQQFSDYHSELNMSSLELGDSALYFCAGSCASGADWEQYFGPGTRLTVT.

This chain connects TRBV7-9 to TRBJ2-5; 7 bases align to TRBD2. The CDR3 contains 16 residues. The germline V gene encodes CDR1 SEHNR and CDR2 FQNEAQ (reference sequence). With 5 bases clipped from V and 1 base from J, the junction kept 10 bases outside the gene matches. Here the CDR3 DNA reads TGTGCCAGCAGCCCCGCCAGCCGGGGGGTCCAAGAGACCCAGTACTTC. As protein: CASSPASRGVQETQYF.